The T cell receptor (beta chain) described here comes from a study of cytomegalovirus exposure and HLA in healthy donors. At the level of the study: Previous work identified roughly 120 million unique TCR beta sequences from around 200 million T cells. Broader study findings: Confirmation in vitro established that a few CMV-associated chains were specific for CMV antigens.

The CDR3 extends over 17 amino acids. Trimming removed 1 base from V and 7 bases from J, with 19 bases in between. Germline CDR1 is SGHVS and CDR2 is FNYEAQ. PCR primers comprised 60 Vbeta and 13 Jbeta primers. Authors' data handling: Later reanalysis found about 80 million unique TCR beta chains, 9 million to 12 million of them shared. The table came from immunoSEQ multiplex PCR; TCRdb's copy has only in-frame clones and leaves some out. The V and J calls and the clone size are those of that table, but D and trimming were determined from the DNA. Found here are about 170,000 clones, approximately 80% of them singletons; the top ten hold around 3.2%. This clone is medium-sized within its sample. The antigen remains undetermined.

Sample: PBMCs. The clonotype originates from a woman in her fifties or sixties in good health and CMV-seropositive. The V call is TRBV7-6, the J call TRBJ1-4; D remains ambiguous. DNA for the CDR3: TGTGCCAGCAGCTTAGGCCAAATCAGAGGTCTACGTGAAAAACTGTTTTTT. Its translation is CASSLGQIRGLREKLFF.